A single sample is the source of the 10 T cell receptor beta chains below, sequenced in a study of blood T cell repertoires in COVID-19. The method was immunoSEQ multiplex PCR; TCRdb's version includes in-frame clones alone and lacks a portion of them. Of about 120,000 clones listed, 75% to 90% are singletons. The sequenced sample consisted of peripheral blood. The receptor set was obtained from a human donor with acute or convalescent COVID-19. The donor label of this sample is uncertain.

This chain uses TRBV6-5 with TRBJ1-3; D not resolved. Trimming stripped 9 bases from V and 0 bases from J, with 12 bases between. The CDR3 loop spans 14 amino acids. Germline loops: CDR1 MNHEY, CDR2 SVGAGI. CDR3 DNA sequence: TGTGCCAGTTGTGGAGCTCTCTCTGGAAACACCATATATTTT. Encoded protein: CASCGALSGNTIYF.

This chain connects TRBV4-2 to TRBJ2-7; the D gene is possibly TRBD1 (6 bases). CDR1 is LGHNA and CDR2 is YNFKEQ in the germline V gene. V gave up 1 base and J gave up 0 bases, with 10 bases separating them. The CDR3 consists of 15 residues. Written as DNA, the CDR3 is TGTGCCAGCAGCCAAGCACAGGGCAACTCCTACGAGCAGTACTTC. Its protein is CASSQAQGNSYEQYF.

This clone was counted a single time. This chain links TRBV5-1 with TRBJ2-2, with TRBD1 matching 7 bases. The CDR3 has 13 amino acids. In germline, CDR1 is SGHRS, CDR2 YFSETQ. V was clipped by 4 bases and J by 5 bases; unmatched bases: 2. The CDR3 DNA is TGCGCCAGCAGCCTACAGGGGACCGGGGAGCTGTTTTTT. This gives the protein CASSLQGTGELFF.

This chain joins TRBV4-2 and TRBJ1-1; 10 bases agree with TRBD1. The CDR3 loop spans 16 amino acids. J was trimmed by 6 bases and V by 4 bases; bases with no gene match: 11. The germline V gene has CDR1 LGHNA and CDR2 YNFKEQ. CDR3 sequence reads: CASSPTGQGGSPEAFF. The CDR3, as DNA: TGTGCCAGCAGCCCAACCGGACAGGGGGGTTCCCCTGAAGCTTTCTTT.

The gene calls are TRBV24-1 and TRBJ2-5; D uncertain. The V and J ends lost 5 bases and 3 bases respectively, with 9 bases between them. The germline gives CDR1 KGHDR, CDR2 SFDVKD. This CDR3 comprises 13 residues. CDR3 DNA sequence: TGTGCCACCAGTGCTGCAGGAAAAGAGACCCAGTACTTC. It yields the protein CATSAAGKETQYF.

This CDR3 is CASSFNGQATGELFF. CDR3 DNA: TGCGCCAGCAGCTTTAACGGACAGGCTACCGGGGAGCTGTTTTTT. This rearrangement joins TRBV5-1 to TRBJ2-2, with 7 positions matching TRBD1. Germline CDR1 reads SGHRS; CDR2 reads YFSETQ. The CDR3 sequence is 15 residues long. The junction had 6 bases not matched to a gene; V was cut back by 2 bases and J by 5 bases.

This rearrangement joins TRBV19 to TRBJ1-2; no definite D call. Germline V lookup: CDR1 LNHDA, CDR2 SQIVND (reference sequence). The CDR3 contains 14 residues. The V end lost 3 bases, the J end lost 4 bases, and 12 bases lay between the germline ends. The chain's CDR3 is CASSIGTGIYGYTF. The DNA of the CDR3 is TGTGCCAGTAGTATTGGTACGGGAATCTATGGCTACACCTTC.

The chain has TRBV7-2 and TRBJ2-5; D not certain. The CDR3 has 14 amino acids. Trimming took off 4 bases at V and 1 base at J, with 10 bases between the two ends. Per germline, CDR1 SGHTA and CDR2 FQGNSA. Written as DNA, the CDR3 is TGTGCCAGCAGCTCGCCTACGGTCCAAGAGACCCAGTACTTC. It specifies CASSSPTVQETQYF.

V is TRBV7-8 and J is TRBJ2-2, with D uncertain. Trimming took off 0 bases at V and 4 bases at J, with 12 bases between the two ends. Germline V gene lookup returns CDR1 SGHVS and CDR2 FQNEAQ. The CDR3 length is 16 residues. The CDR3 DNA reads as TGTGCCAGCAGCTTAGCTCGGTCCGAGAGCACCGGGGAGCTGTTTTTT. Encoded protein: CASSLARSESTGELFF.

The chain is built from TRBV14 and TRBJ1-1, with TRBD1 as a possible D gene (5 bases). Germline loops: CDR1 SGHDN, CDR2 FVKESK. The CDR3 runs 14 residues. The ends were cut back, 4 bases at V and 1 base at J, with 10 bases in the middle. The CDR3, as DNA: TGTGCCAGCAGCCCGGGACTAAGGAACACTGAAGCTTTCTTT. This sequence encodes CASSPGLRNTEAFF.